The 26 T cell receptor beta chains in this list originate from one sample, sequenced in a study of shared clonotypes between healthy human individuals. Repertoires were generated with immunoSEQ multiplex PCR, while TCRdb's copy carries only in-frame clones and drops some. Among some 2.4 million clones listed, 80% to 95% were seen once. The specimen sequenced was naive CD4+ T cells from PBMCs. Subset of the sample: CD45RA+ positively selected. The receptor set was obtained from a man between 18 and 29 years old in good health. Some clones in this sample may be carry-over from other donors' samples.

The V and J genes are TRBV28 and TRBJ2-3; D not resolved. Between the trimmed V and J ends, which lost 3 bases and 5 bases, there was a span of 15 bases. The germline CDR1 and CDR2 sequences are MDHEN and SYDVKM. This CDR3 is 15 amino acids long. CDR3 in DNA: TGTGCCAGCAGTTTGGCTCCTGCGGTAAGAGATACGCAGTATTTT. Protein product: CASSLAPAVRDTQYF.

This rearrangement joins TRBV6-5 to TRBJ1-2; no clear D gene. Germline assignment: CDR1 MNHEY and CDR2 SVGAGI. The CDR3 loop spans 14 amino acids. Trimming removed 6 bases at V and 0 bases at J, with 11 bases between. The CDR3 nucleotides read TGTGCCAGCAGACTGCCGAACCCTAACTATGGCTACACCTTC. It encodes CASRLPNPNYGYTF.

This rearrangement joins TRBV7-2 to TRBJ1-5, with D hard to call. Germline V gives CDR1 SGHTA, CDR2 FQGNSA. The CDR3 runs 15 residues. V lost 0 bases to trimming and J lost 4 bases, with 10 bases between them. CDR3 in amino acids: CASSLAASKNQPQHF. In nucleotides, the CDR3 is TGTGCCAGCAGCTTAGCGGCGTCTAAAAATCAGCCCCAGCATTTT. Based on the CDR3 plus reference TRBV7-2 and TRBJ1-5, the full variable domain is GAGVSQSPSNKVTEKGKDVELRCDPISGHTALYWYRQSLGQGLEFLIYFQGNSAPDKSGLPSDRFSAERTGGSVSTLTIQRTQQEDSAVYLCASSLAASKNQPQHFGDGTRLSIL.

This clone occurred once. The chain links TRBV10-1 to TRBJ2-2; the D is unclear. V lost 2 bases and J lost 3, with 16 bases in between. CDR1 WNHNN and CDR2 SYGVQD come from the germline V gene (reference sequence). This CDR3 is built from 17 residues. The CDR3 is CASSEESGNYDTGELFF. The CDR3 DNA sequence: TGCGCCAGCAGTGAGGAGAGTGGAAACTATGACACCGGGGAGCTGTTTTTT.

The chain recombines TRBV5-8 with TRBJ2-3; possible D gene TRBD2, 6 bases. V lost 7 bases and J lost 4, with 19 bases in between. The CDR3 is made up of 15 amino acids. Germline CDR1 reads SGHTS; CDR2 reads YDEGEE. This CDR3 reads CASALGRGNADTQYF. For the CDR3, the DNA is TGTGCCAGCGCCCTCGGGCGGGGTAACGCAGATACGCAGTATTTT.

The V gene is TRBV7-3, the J gene TRBJ2-1; D remains unclear. Germline CDR1 SGHTA, CDR2 FQGTGA. The CDR3 is 13 amino acids. Trimming left V 4 bases short and J 6 bases short, with 10 bases between. The CDR3 nucleotides are TGTGCCAGCAGCTCAACCCCTTCCAATGAGCAGTTCTTC. It yields the protein CASSSTPSNEQFF.

The chain has TRBV9 and TRBJ2-3; D may be TRBD1 or TRBD2 (5 bases each). Germline CDR1 reads SGDLS; CDR2 reads YYNGEE. This CDR3 has 15 amino acids. V gave up 3 bases and J gave up 3 bases, with 14 bases separating them. The CDR3 spells CASSATRGVTDTQYF. DNA of the CDR3: TGTGCCAGCAGCGCAACGAGAGGGGTGACAGATACGCAGTATTTT.

This chain joins TRBV5-4 and TRBJ2-1, with TRBD2 matching over 8 bases. The ends lost 2 bases at V and 9 bases at J; junction bases unmatched: 4. This CDR3 is 13 amino acids long. The germline gives CDR1 SGHNT, CDR2 YYREEE (reference sequence). The CDR3 DNA reads as TGTGCCAGCAGCTTCGGACTAGCCAGTGAGCAGTTCTTC. Translated: CASSFGLASEQFF.

The chain links TRBV6-6 to TRBJ2-3, with 9 bases fitting TRBD2. Germline lookup yields CDR1 MNHNY and CDR2 SVGAGI (reference sequence). After removal of 0 bases from V and 4 bases from J, the junction contained 5 bases not matched to a gene. The CDR3 length is 16 residues. Here the CDR3 reads CASSYSLAGAPDTQYF. The CDR3, as DNA: TGTGCCAGCAGTTACTCTTTAGCGGGAGCCCCAGATACGCAGTATTTT.

CDR3 protein: CASSLSAGEQYF. The CDR3 nucleotides are TGTGCCAGCAGTTTATCGGCGGGCGAGCAGTACTTC. The chain links TRBV27 to TRBJ2-7; TRBD2 might be the D (5 bases). The V and J ends lost 0 bases and 6 bases respectively, with 6 bases between them. The length of the CDR3 is 12 residues. Per the germline V gene, CDR1 is MNHEY and CDR2 is SMNVEV (reference sequence).

V and J are TRBV7-9 and TRBJ2-7, with TRBD1 matching over 7 bases. This CDR3 has 15 amino acids. Germline V gene data show CDR1 as SEHNR and CDR2 as FQNEAQ (reference sequence). After removal of 8 bases from V and 7 bases from J, the junction contained 17 bases not matched to a gene. CDR3 bases: TGTGCCAGCTGCCCTCTCTCGACAGGGACCCAGGAGCAGTACTTC. This codes for CASCPLSTGTQEQYF.

Details on this clone: Other DNA sequences from this sample encode an identical CDR3 as well. The chain links TRBV18 to TRBJ2-2; TRBD1 might be the D (6 bases). This CDR3 spans 13 amino acids. Germline V lookup: CDR1 KGHSH, CDR2 LQKENI. With 2 bases removed from V and 5 bases from J, the gap between germline ends came to 6 bases. DNA of the CDR3: TGTGCCAGCTCACCAGACAGGACCGGGGAGCTGTTTTTT. Its translation: CASSPDRTGELFF.

This chain links TRBV9 with TRBJ2-3; D gene ambiguous. This CDR3 comprises 15 residues. Trimming shortened V by 4 bases and J by 2 bases, and 14 bases separated the two germline ends. Germline V CDR1 and CDR2: SGDLS, YYNGEE. CDR3: CASSPPPYPTDTQYF. CDR3 nucleotides: TGTGCCAGCAGCCCACCGCCGTACCCCACAGATACGCAGTATTTT.

The chain couples TRBV5-5 to TRBJ2-7; D gene ambiguous. This CDR3 comprises 16 residues. V dropped 2 bases and J dropped 3 bases, with 18 bases sitting between them. CDR1 is SGHKS and CDR2 is YYEKEE in the germline V gene (reference sequence). The CDR3 region has the DNA TGTGCCAGCAGCTTCTCCCCGAGGACCGATATCTACGAGCAGTACTTC. It codes for CASSFSPRTDIYEQYF.

The chain combines TRBV5-1 with TRBJ2-3, with 10 bases fitting TRBD2. Germline loops: CDR1 SGHRS, CDR2 YFSETQ. The J segment lost 2 bases and the V segment lost 0 bases, leaving 3 bases of the junction unmatched. The length of the CDR3 is 16 residues. This chain's CDR3 is CASSLVLAGNTDTQYF. The CDR3 DNA is TGCGCCAGCAGCTTGGTACTAGCGGGAAACACAGATACGCAGTATTTT.

V is TRBV5-1 and J is TRBJ2-7, with D perhaps TRBD2 (6 bases). Between the trimmed V and J ends, which lost 2 bases and 7 bases, there was a span of 22 bases. CDR1 is SGHRS, CDR2 YFSETQ, per germline. The CDR3 is 16 amino acids. Here the CDR3 DNA reads TGCGCCAGCAGCTTTATTGGGGGAGGTGGGGCTGGGGAGCAGTACTTC. Encoded protein: CASSFIGGGGAGEQYF.

This chain connects TRBV19 to TRBJ1-3; D not resolved. This CDR3 has 16 amino acids. Deletions cut 4 bases from V and 2 bases from J, with 15 bases between. Germline CDR1 LNHDA, CDR2 SQIVND (reference sequence). The CDR3 region is CASSRNRHGAGNTIYF. The CDR3 DNA reads as TGTGCCAGTAGTAGAAACCGCCACGGGGCTGGAAACACCATATATTTT.

The rearrangement uses TRBV28 and TRBJ1-2, with unresolved D. Trimming stripped 4 bases from V and 5 bases from J, with 5 bases between. CDR3 length equals 11 residues. The germline V gene has CDR1 MDHEN and CDR2 SYDVKM. The CDR3 sequence: CASSYEYGYTF. CDR3 nucleotides: TGTGCCAGCAGTTATGAATATGGCTACACCTTC.

CDR3 amino acids: CASGQASVSGANVLTF. The DNA for the CDR3 is TGTGCCAGCGGACAGGCTTCGGTCTCTGGGGCCAACGTCCTGACTTTC. The rearrangement uses TRBV2 and TRBJ2-6, with 7 bases matching TRBD1. From germline, CDR1 is SNHLY and CDR2 FYNNEI. The V and J ends lost 8 bases and 0 bases, in that order; junction bases with no gene match: 7. The CDR3 is 16 residues long.

This rearrangement joins TRBV7-9 to TRBJ1-1; D remains unclear. The germline gives CDR1 SEHNR, CDR2 FQNEAQ (reference sequence). The V end lost 7 bases, the J end lost 0 bases, and 18 bases lay between the germline ends. The CDR3 consists of 16 residues. This chain's CDR3 is CASNGELTWVNTEAFF. CDR3 sequence (DNA): TGTGCCAGCAACGGGGAACTCACATGGGTGAACACTGAAGCTTTCTTT. Full variable domain (outside the CDR3, taken from reference TRBV7-9 and TRBJ1-1): DTGVSQNPRHKITKRGQNVTFRCDPISEHNRLYWYRQTLGQGPEFLTYFQNEAQLEKSRLLSDRFSAERPKGSFSTLEIQRTEQGDSAMYLCASNGELTWVNTEAFFGQGTRLTVV.

This chain uses TRBV10-3 with TRBJ1-5; the match to TRBD1 covers 8 bases. Germline values: CDR1 ENHRY, CDR2 SYGVKD. This CDR3 region has 13 residues. The ends lost 8 bases at V and 1 base at J; junction bases unmatched: 1. In nucleotides, the CDR3 is TGTGCCATCCAGGGGGCCAGCAATCAGCCCCAGCATTTT. Translating gives CAIQGASNQPQHF.

The table lists this clone with a count of one. The rearrangement joins TRBV5-4 to TRBJ2-1; TRBD2 agrees at 9 bases. V dropped 4 bases and J dropped 11; count of bases not matched to a gene: 13. The CDR3 loop spans 15 amino acids. CDR1 and CDR2 (germline): SGHNT, YYREEE (reference sequence). The CDR3 region has the DNA TGTGCCAGCAGCCTCAGTGGAGCGGGAGGACAAAAGCAGTTCTTC. This translates into CASSLSGAGGQKQFF.

This chain links TRBV5-1 with TRBJ2-7; maybe TRBD1 (6 bases). The CDR3 consists of 13 residues. The germline gives CDR1 SGHRS, CDR2 YFSETQ. V was trimmed by 7 bases and J by 13 bases, leaving 24 bases between them. The CDR3 loop is CASARDTQNIIYF. Here the CDR3 DNA reads TGCGCCAGCGCCCGGGACACTCAAAATATCATCTACTTC. Together with reference TRBV5-1 and TRBJ2-7, the CDR3 gives the full variable domain: KAGVTQTPRYLIKTRGQQVTLSCSPISGHRSVSWYQQTPGQGLQFLFEYFSETQRNKGNFPGRFSGRQFSNSRSEMNVSTLELGDSALYLCASARDTQNIIYFGPGTRLTVT.

This clone occurred once. The identical CDR3 is also encoded by other nucleotide sequences in the sample. This sequence joins TRBV5-1 and TRBJ2-3; 9 nucleotides agree with TRBD2. Germline V lookup: CDR1 SGHRS, CDR2 YFSETQ. V lost 0 bases to trimming and J lost 1 base; unmatched junction nucleotides: 3. The CDR3 covers 16 residues. The CDR3 is CASSLVVAGGTDTQYF. DNA for the CDR3: TGCGCCAGCAGCTTGGTTGTAGCGGGAGGCACAGATACGCAGTATTTT.

This clone has only one observation. This chain joins TRBV29-1 and TRBJ2-2; 7 bases match TRBD2. This CDR3 region has 12 residues. Germline CDR1 and CDR2: SQVTM and ANQGSEA. The trim removed 6 bases at V and 4 bases at J, leaving 2 bases unmatched. CDR3 sequence: CSVGGVTGELFF. Here the CDR3 DNA reads TGCAGCGTGGGGGGGGTCACCGGGGAGCTGTTTTTT.

This sequence joins TRBV29-1 and TRBJ1-4; TRBD1 might be the D (6 bases). CDR1 is SQVTM, CDR2 ANQGSEA, per germline. This CDR3 has 15 amino acids. V dropped 0 bases and J dropped 8 bases, with 16 bases sitting between them. The CDR3, as DNA: TGCAGCGTTGAAGATCCTAGGGGGGTAAGGGAAAAACTGTTTTTT. This codes for CSVEDPRGVREKLFF.